Listed below are T cell receptor beta chains from one sample, sequenced in a study of OX40 agonist ivuxolimab in advanced cancers. TCRdb's table, derived via immunoSEQ multiplex PCR, lists solely in-frame clones and lacks some. The sample consists of around 60,000 clones, approximately 81% of them appearing once. The sample in question was CD4+ or CD8+ T cells sorted from blood, obtained in a trial of the OX40 agonist ivuxolimab. Receptor source: an adult with an advanced solid tumor such as melanoma, head and neck, liver or kidney cancer. The CDR3 runs from the conserved cysteine through the conserved F or W. Each record gives: J gene, V gene, clone size, D gene, CDR3 DNA, CDR3 protein. The D gene is left open where the match is weak. Expanded clones are given a class, and other clones once, few, many or no size at all.

>TRBJ1-2|TRBV2|once|.
TGTGCCAGCGGCGGACAGCGGATAAACTATGGCTACACCTTC
CASGGQRINYGYTF
>TRBJ1-4|TRBV5-4|.|TRBD1
TGTGCCAGCAGCGTCCAGGGGGGGGATGAAAAACTGTTTTTT
CASSVQGGDEKLFF
>TRBJ2-6|TRBV19|.|.
TGTGCCAGTAGTATCGGCGCCTTCTCTGGGGCCAACGTCCTGACTTTC
CASSIGAFSGANVLTF
>TRBJ2-4|TRBV5-1|.|TRBD1
TGCGCCAGCAGCCTGGGACAGGGCCTGGTCATTCAGTACTTC
CASSLGQGLVIQYF
>TRBJ1-1|TRBV15|once|.
TGTGCCACCAGCAGAGTCACAGAGAACACTGAAGCTTTCTTT
CATSRVTENTEAFF
>TRBJ2-2|TRBV10-3|.|TRBD1
TGTGCCATCAGTGAGTCTGTGCAGGGGGCGGGCACCGGGGAGCTGTTTTTT
CAISESVQGAGTGELFF
>TRBJ2-1|TRBV11-2|.|.
TGTGCCAGCAGCACCGGACCCGCCAGATACAATGAGCAGTTCTTC
CASSTGPARYNEQFF
>TRBJ1-4|TRBV5-1|.|.
TGCGCCAGCAGCTTGGAGGGGGGGAATGAAAAACTGTTTTTT
CASSLEGGNEKLFF
>TRBJ2-3|TRBV30|.|.
TGTGCCTGGACCCGCCCGGTGTTAGATACGCAGTATTTT
CAWTRPVLDTQYF
>TRBJ2-1|TRBV14|.|.
TGTGCCAGCAGCCAAGTGGGGTCCTTCAATGAGCAGTTCTTC
CASSQVGSFNEQFF
>TRBJ2-7|TRBV4-1|few|.
TGCGCCAGCAGCCAAGTCGGGGGAGACTACGAGCAGTACTTC
CASSQVGGDYEQYF
>TRBJ2-3|TRBV7-6|.|.
TGTGCCAGCAGCTTAGCGAGGACAGCGTCAGATACGCAGTATTTT
CASSLARTASDTQYF
>TRBJ1-5|TRBV19|.|.
TGTGCCAGTAGTGGGGGACGCAATCAGCCCCAGCATTTT
CASSGGRNQPQHF
>TRBJ1-5|TRBV18|.|.
TGTGCCAGCTCACCGGGTGTGGATCAGCCCCAGCATTTT
CASSPGVDQPQHF
>TRBJ2-7|TRBV29-1|.|TRBD1
TGCAGCGGGTCCGTGGGACAGGGCTCCGAGCAGTACTTC
CSGSVGQGSEQYF
>TRBJ2-7|TRBV7-9|.|TRBD1
TGTGCCAGCAGCTTAGCGGACAGGGGTTACGAGCAGTACTTC
CASSLADRGYEQYF
>TRBJ1-6|TRBV5-8|once|.
TGTGCCAGCAGTCCGAACTCAGGGTTTTCACCCCTCCACTTT
CASSPNSGFSPLHF
>TRBJ2-3|TRBV29-1|.|.
TGCAGCGTTGAAGAGGAAGGGTATACGCAGTATTTT
CSVEEEGYTQYF
>TRBJ1-5|TRBV6-5|.|.
TGTGCCAGCACGGGGGGGGTGCATCAGCCCCAGCATTTT
CASTGGVHQPQHF
>TRBJ2-7|TRBV18|.|.
TGTGCCAGCTCACCGACGGCCGAGGAGCAGTACTTC
CASSPTAEEQYF
>TRBJ2-3|TRBV5-1|few|.
TGCGCCAGCAGCATACCTCTTAGCCAATCCTACACAGATACGCAGTATTTT
CASSIPLSQSYTDTQYF
>TRBJ1-2|TRBV6-6|.|.
TGTGCCAGTCGCGGACCGGGTCCGTTGGGCTACACCTTC
CASRGPGPLGYTF
>TRBJ1-3|TRBV18|.|.
TGTGCCAGCTCACCATCAGGTGATCCTGGAAACACCATATATTTT
CASSPSGDPGNTIYF
>TRBJ1-3|TRBV25-1|.|.
TGTGCCAGCAGTGGTGGGTCTGTAAACACCATATATTTT
CASSGGSVNTIYF
>TRBJ2-7|TRBV9|.|.
TGTGCCAGCAGCGTGAGGCCAGGGAGGAGTTGGGGACGACAAACCGAATCAGTCGAGCAGTACTTC
CASSVRPGRSWGRQTESVEQYF
>TRBJ1-6|TRBV7-9|.|.
TGTGCCAGCAGACCGGAGTGGAATTCACCCCTCCACTTT
CASRPEWNSPLHF
>TRBJ1-1|TRBV18|.|.
TGTGCCAGCTCACCAAGGATGAGGGCGGAGGAAGCTTTCTTT
CASSPRMRAEEAFF